This TCR beta chain was identified in a study of T-cell reconstitution after alpha-beta-depleted transplantation in children. CDR1 and CDR2 (germline): SEHNR, FQNEAQ (reference sequence). The V gene lost 6 bases and the J gene lost 1 base, with 18 bases spanning the gap. The CDR3 loop spans 16 amino acids. The TCRbeta library was prepared with unique molecular identifiers. TCRdb re-called the PCR reads through MiXCR, storing one row per CDR3 protein. There are approximately 520,000 distinct CDR3 sequences in the sample; about 10% occur only once, and 11% to 15% lies in the top ten. The TCR originated in a female patient aged 2-15 years who had a stem cell transplant for aplastic anemia, so the T cells may come from the graft donor. The chain joins TRBV7-9 to TRBJ1-1; D possibly corresponds to TRBD1 (6 bases). This specimen was PBMCs, mostly from graft donor cells, taken 180 days after TCRalphabeta/CD19-depleted stem cell transplant. The CDR3 DNA reads TGTGCCAGCAGGTCGAGGGGGGGGACGTCGAACACTGAAGCTTTCTTT. Its protein product is CASRSRGGTSNTEAFF.